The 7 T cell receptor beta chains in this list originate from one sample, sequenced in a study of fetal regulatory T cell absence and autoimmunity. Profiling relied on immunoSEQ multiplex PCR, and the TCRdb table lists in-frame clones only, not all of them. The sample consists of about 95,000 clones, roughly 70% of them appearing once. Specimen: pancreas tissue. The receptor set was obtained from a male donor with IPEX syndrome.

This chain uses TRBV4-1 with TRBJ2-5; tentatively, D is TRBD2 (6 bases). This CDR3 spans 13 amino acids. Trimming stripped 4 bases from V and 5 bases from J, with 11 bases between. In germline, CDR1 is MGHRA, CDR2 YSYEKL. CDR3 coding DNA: TGCGCCAGCAGCCCGGGGACTCGGGAGACCCAGTACTTC. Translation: CASSPGTRETQYF.

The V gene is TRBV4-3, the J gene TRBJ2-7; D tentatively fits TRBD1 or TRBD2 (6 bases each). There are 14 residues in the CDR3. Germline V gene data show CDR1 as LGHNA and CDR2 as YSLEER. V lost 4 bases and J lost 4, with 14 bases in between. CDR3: CASSLDRRGYEQYF. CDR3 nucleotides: TGCGCCAGCAGCCTCGACAGGAGGGGTTACGAGCAGTACTTC.

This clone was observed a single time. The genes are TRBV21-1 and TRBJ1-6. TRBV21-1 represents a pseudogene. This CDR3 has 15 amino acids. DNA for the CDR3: TGTGCCAGCACCGAAACCGGGACTCACAATTCACCCCTCCACTTT. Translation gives CASTETGTHNSPLHF.

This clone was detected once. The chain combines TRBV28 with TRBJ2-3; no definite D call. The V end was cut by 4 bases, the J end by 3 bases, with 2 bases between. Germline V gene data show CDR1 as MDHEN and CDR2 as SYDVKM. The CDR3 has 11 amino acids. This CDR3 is CASSSTDTQYF. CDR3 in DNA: TGTGCCAGCAGTTCAACAGATACGCAGTATTTT.

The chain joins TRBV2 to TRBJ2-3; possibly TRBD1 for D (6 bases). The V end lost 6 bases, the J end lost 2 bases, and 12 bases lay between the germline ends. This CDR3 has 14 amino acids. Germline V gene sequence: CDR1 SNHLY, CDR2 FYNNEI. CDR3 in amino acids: CASRDSSYTDTQYF. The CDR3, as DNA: TGTGCCAGCAGGGACAGCAGCTACACAGATACGCAGTATTTT.

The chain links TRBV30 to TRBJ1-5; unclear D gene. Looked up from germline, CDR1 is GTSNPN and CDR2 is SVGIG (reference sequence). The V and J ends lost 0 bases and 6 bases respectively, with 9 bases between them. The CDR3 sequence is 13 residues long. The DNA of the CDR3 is TGTGCCTGGAGTGTACGGGGTTTTCAGCCCCAGCATTTT. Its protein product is CAWSVRGFQPQHF. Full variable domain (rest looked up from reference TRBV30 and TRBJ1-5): SQTIHQWPATLVQPVGSPLSLECTVEGTSNPNLYWYRQAAGRGLQLLFYSVGIGQISSEVPQNLSASRPQDRQFILSSKKLLLSDSGFYLCAWSVRGFQPQHFGDGTRLSIL.

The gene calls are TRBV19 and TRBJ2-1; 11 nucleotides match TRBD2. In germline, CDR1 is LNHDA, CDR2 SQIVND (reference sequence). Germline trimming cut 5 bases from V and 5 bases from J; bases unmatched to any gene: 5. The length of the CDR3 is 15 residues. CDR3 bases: TGTGCCAGTAGTCGTCTAGCGGGAGGAGACAATGAGCAGTTCTTC. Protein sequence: CASSRLAGGDNEQFF.